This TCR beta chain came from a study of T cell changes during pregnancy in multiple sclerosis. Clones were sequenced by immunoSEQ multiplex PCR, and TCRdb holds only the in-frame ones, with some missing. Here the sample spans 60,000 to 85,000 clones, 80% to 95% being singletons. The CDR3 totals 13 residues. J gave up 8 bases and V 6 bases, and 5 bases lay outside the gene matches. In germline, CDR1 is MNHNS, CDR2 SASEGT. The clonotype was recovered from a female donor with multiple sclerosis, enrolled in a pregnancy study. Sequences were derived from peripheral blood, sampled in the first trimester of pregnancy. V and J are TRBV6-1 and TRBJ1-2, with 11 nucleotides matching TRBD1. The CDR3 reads CASRGTGGVGYTF. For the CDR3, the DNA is TGTGCCAGCAGAGGGACAGGGGGAGTAGGCTACACCTTC.